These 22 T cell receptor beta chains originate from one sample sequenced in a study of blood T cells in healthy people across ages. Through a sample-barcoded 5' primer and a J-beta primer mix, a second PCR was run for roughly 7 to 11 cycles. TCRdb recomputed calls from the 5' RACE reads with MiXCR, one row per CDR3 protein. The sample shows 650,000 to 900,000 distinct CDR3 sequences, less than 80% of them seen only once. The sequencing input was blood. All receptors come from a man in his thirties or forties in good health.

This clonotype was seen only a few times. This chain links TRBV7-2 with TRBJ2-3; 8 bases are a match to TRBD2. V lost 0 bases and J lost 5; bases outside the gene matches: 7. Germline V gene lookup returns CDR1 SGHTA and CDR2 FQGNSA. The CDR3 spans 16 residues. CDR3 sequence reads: CASSLAGSGGGDTQYF. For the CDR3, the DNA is TGTGCCAGCAGCTTAGCGGGAAGCGGGGGTGGAGATACGCAGTATTTT. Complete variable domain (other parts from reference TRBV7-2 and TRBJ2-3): GAGVSQSPSNKVTEKGKDVELRCDPISGHTALYWYRQSLGQGLEFLIYFQGNSAPDKSGLPSDRFSAERTGGSVSTLTIQRTQQEDSAVYLCASSLAGSGGGDTQYFGPGTRLTVL.

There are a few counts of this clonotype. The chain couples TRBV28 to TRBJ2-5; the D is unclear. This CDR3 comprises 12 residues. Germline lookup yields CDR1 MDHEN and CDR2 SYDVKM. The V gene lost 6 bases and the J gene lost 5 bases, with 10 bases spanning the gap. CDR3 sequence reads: CASRPQLETQYF. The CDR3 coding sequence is TGTGCCAGCAGGCCCCAGTTGGAGACCCAGTACTTC.

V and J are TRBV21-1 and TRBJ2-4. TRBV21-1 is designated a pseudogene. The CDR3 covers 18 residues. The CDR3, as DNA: TGTGCCAGCAGCAAAGCGAGCCTAATGAAGGGAGCCAAAAACATTCAGTACTTC. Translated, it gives CASSKASLMKGAKNIQYF.

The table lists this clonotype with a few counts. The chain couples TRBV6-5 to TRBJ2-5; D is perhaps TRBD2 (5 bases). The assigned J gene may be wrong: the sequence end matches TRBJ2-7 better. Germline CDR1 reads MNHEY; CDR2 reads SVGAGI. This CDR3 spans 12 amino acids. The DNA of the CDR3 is TGTGCCAGCACTAACGGGATCTACGAGCAGTACTTC. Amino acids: CASTNGIYEQYF.

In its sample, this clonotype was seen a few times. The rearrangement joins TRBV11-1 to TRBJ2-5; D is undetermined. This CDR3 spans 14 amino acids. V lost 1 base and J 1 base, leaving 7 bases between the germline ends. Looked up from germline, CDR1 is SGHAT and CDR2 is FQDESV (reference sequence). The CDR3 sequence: CASSLVGSQETQYF. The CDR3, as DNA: TGTGCCAGCAGCTTAGTGGGCTCCCAAGAGACCCAGTACTTC.

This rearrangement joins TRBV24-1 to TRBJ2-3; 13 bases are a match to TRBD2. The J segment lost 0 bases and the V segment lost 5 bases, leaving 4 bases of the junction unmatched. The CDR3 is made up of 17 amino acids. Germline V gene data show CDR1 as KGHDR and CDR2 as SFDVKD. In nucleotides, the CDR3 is TGTGCCACCAGTGGGAGACTAGCGGGGGGTAGCACAGATACGCAGTATTTT. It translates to CATSGRLAGGSTDTQYF.

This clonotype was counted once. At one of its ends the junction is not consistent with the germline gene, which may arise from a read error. CDR3: CASSLVGGFTDAQYF. The CDR3 bases are TGTGCCAGCAGTCTTGTAGGGGGTTTCACAGATGCGCAGTATTTT. The rearrangement joins TRBV28 to TRBJ2-3; D is possibly TRBD1 (6 bases). This CDR3 has 15 amino acids. CDR1 is MDHEN and CDR2 is SYDVKM in the germline V gene. The full variable domain, rest sourced from reference TRBV28 and TRBJ2-3, is DVKVTQSSRYLVKRTGEKVFLECVQDMDHENMFWYRQDPGLGLRLIYFSYDVKMKEKGDIPEGYSVSREKKERFSLILESASTNQTSMYLCASSLVGGFTDAQYFGPGTRLTVL.

CDR3 sequence reads: CASSQPPGLGGGYSTDTQYF. Written as DNA, the CDR3 is TGTGCCAGCAGCCAACCCCCGGGCCTGGGCGGGGGATATAGCACAGATACGCAGTATTTT. This chain joins TRBV3-1 and TRBJ2-3; 7 bases line up with TRBD2. Losses at the gene ends were 2 bases for V and 0 bases for J; bases not matched to a gene: 17. This CDR3 is built from 20 residues. Germline assignment: CDR1 LGHDT and CDR2 YNNKEL (reference sequence).

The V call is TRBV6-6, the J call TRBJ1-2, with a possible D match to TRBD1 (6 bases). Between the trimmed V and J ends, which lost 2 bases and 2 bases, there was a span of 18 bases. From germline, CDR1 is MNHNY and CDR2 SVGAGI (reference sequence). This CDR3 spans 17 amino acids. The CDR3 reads CASSYPRPGEGNYGYTF. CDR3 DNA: TGTGCCAGCAGTTACCCGAGACCAGGGGAAGGGAACTATGGCTACACCTTC.

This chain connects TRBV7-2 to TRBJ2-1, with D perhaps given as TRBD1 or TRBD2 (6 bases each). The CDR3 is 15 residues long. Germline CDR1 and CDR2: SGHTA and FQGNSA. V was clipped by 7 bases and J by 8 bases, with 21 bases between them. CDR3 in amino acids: CASNLAGRGPDEQFF. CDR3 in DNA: TGTGCCAGCAACCTCGCGGGACGGGGGCCCGATGAGCAGTTCTTC.

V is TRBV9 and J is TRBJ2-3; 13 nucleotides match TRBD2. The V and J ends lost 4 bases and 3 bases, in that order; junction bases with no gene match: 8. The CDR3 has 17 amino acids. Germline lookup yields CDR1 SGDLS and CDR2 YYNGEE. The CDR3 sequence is CASSPRLAGGWTDTQYF. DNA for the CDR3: TGTGCCAGCAGCCCTCGACTAGCGGGGGGTTGGACAGATACGCAGTATTTT.

The CDR3 DNA reads TGTGCCAGCAAGGAGGGTTTCTCCTACAATGAGCAGTTCTTC. Translated, it gives CASKEGFSYNEQFF. V gene TRBV6-2 or TRBV6-3 combines with J gene TRBJ2-1, with D possibly matching TRBD2 (6 bases). The CDR3 length is 14 residues. The germline V gene has CDR1 MNHEY and CDR2 SVGEGT. V gave up 7 bases and J gave up 0 bases, with 10 bases separating them.

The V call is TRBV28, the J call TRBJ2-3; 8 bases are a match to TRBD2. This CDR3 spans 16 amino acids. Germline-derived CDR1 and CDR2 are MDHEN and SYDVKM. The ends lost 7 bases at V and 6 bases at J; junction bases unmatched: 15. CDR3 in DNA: TGTGCCAGCACTCTCGGCGGGGGGCCAACCGGGGATACGCAGTATTTT. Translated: CASTLGGGPTGDTQYF.

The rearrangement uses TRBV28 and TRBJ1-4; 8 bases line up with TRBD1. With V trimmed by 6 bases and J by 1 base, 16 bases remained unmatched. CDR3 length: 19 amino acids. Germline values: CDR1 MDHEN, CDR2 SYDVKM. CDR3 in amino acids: CASRPSGGAGEGTNEKLFF. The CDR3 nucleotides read TGTGCCAGCAGACCTTCAGGGGGCGCGGGGGAAGGAACTAATGAAAAACTGTTTTTT.

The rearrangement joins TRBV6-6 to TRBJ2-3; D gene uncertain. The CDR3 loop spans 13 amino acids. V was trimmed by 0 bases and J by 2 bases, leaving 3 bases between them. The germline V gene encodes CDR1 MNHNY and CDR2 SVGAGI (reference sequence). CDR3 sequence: CASSYSDTDTQYF. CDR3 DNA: TGTGCCAGCAGTTACTCAGACACAGATACGCAGTATTTT.

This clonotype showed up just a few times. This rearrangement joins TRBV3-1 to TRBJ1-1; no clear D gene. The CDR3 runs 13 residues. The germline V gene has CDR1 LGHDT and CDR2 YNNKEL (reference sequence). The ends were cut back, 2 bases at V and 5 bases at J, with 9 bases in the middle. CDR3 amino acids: CASSQNMDTEAFF. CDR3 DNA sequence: TGTGCCAGCAGCCAAAATATGGATACTGAAGCTTTCTTT.

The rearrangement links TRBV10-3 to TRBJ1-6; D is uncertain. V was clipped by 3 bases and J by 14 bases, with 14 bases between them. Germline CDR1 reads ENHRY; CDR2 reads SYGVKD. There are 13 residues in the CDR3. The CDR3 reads CAISERLREALHF. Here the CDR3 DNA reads TGTGCCATCAGTGAACGGCTTCGAGAGGCCCTCCACTTT.

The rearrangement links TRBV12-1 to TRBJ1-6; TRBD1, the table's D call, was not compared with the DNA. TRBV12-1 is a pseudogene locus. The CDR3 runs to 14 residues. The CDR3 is CASPPGTENSPLHF. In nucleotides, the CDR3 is TGTGCCAGTCCTCCCGGGACCGAGAATTCACCCCTCCACTTT.

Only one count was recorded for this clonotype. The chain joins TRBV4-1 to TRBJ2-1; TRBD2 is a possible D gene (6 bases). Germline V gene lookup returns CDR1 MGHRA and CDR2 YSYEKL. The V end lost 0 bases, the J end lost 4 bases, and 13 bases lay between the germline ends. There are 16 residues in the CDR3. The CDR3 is CASSQDLRGSYNEQFF. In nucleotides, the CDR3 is TGCGCCAGCAGCCAAGATCTCCGGGGGTCGTACAATGAGCAGTTCTTC.

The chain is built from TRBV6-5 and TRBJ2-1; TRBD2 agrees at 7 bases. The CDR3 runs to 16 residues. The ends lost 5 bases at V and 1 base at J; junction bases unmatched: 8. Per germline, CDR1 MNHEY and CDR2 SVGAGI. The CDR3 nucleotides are TGTGCCAGCAGTCCCCGGGGAGGGATTTCCTACAATGAGCAGTTCTTC. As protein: CASSPRGGISYNEQFF.

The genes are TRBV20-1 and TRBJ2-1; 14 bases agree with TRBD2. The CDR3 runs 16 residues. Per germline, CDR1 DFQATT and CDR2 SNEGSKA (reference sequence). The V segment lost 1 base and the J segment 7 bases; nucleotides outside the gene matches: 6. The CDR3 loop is CSARGFGTSGGNEQFF. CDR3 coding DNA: TGCAGTGCTAGAGGATTTGGGACTAGCGGGGGAAATGAGCAGTTCTTC.

This CDR3 reads CASSVGQGAEGYTF. The CDR3 DNA reads as TGTGCCAGCAGTGTGGGACAGGGGGCTGAGGGCTACACCTTC. The V and J genes are TRBV2 and TRBJ1-2, with TRBD1 identical over 12 bases. Trimming took 4 bases from V and 8 from J; bases not matched to a gene: 5. The CDR3 has 14 amino acids. Germline V gene lookup returns CDR1 SNHLY and CDR2 FYNNEI.